The 26 T cell receptor beta chains listed next were all sequenced from one sample in a study of cytomegalovirus exposure and HLA in healthy donors (TCRdb year 2017). Preparation of the library involved the immunoSEQ multiplex PCR assay. For the multiplex PCR, a mixture combining 60 forward primers for TCR Vbeta segments and 13 reverse primers for TCR Jbeta segments was used. The immuneACCESS repertoire file appears here via TCRdb, limited to in-frame rearrangements. These files lack a portion of the clones; in checked studies, under half of the deficit traces to unresolved V genes, and the cause of the others is not known. In this sample the table shows just under 45,000 clones, 45% to 60% of which occur a single time. The top ten hold roughly 5.5% of the sample. The sequenced material came from PBMCs. All receptors come from a man between 60 and 75 years old in good health and CMV-seronegative.

This chain connects TRBV2 to TRBJ2-5; TRBD2 matches at 9 bases. The CDR3 has 14 residues. Germline loops: CDR1 SNHLY, CDR2 FYNNEI. Trimming took 7 bases from V and 2 from J; bases not matched to a gene: 5. The CDR3 loop is CASTLAGLQETQYF. DNA of the CDR3: TGTGCCAGCACACTAGCGGGCCTTCAAGAGACCCAGTACTTC.

The CDR3: CASSHMKEGVGEKLFF. The CDR3 DNA is TGCGCCAGCAGTCATATGAAGGAAGGGGTAGGAGAAAAACTGTTTTTT. The chain uses TRBV4-1 and TRBJ1-4; TRBD1 is a possible D gene (5 bases). There are 16 residues in the CDR3. Germline CDR1 reads MGHRA; CDR2 reads YSYEKL. V was clipped by 6 bases and J by 8 bases, with 22 bases between them.

The table lists this clone with a few counts. This chain connects TRBV7-8 to TRBJ1-4, with D perhaps TRBD1 (6 bases). The V gene's germline CDR1 is SGHVS and CDR2 FQNEAQ. The CDR3 runs to 13 residues. Trimming took off 7 bases at V and 8 bases at J, with 14 bases between the two ends. The CDR3 loop is CASNKGGWEKLFF. The CDR3 DNA sequence: TGTGCCAGCAACAAGGGGGGGTGGGAAAAACTGTTTTTT.

The V call is TRBV14, the J call TRBJ2-1; TRBD1 might be the D (6 bases). Germline lookup yields CDR1 SGHDN and CDR2 FVKESK. V was shortened by 4 bases and J by 0 bases, with 10 bases between the two germline ends. There are 15 residues in the CDR3. The CDR3 loop is CASSLQGSSYNEQFF. The DNA of the CDR3 is TGTGCCAGCAGCCTACAGGGTAGCTCCTACAATGAGCAGTTCTTC.

The rearrangement joins TRBV10-3 to TRBJ1-1; TRBD1 is a possible D gene (5 bases). The CDR3 has 13 residues. V lost 10 bases and J 0 bases, leaving 12 bases between the germline ends. Germline CDR1 ENHRY, CDR2 SYGVKD. CDR3 in amino acids: CATLQEMNTEAFF. In DNA form, the CDR3 reads TGTGCCACCCTACAGGAAATGAACACTGAAGCTTTCTTT.

With regard to this clone: This sample also contains other DNA sequences that code for the same CDR3. The V and J genes are TRBV9 and TRBJ1-5; no reliable D call. Germline assignment: CDR1 SGDLS and CDR2 YYNGEE. This CDR3 contains 15 residues. V dropped 0 bases and J dropped 1 base, with 8 bases sitting between them. The CDR3 DNA sequence: TGTGCCAGCAGCGTAGGGGCCCTAAGCAATCAGCCCCAGCATTTT. It is translated as CASSVGALSNQPQHF. The full variable domain, rest sourced from reference TRBV9 and TRBJ1-5, is DSGVTQTPKHLITATGQRVTLRCSPRSGDLSVYWYQQSLDQGLQFLIQYYNGEERAKGNILERFSAQQFPDLHSELNLSSLELGDSALYFCASSVGALSNQPQHFGDGTRLSIL.

The chain carries TRBV7-2 and TRBJ1-5, with 7 bases that match TRBD1. The CDR3 is made up of 15 amino acids. CDR1 is SGHTA, CDR2 FQGNSA, per germline. V was pared by 2 bases and J by 10 bases, with 11 bases of the junction left unmatched. DNA of the CDR3: TGTGCCAGCAGCTTAAACTGGGGGCAGGGGGGCCCCCAGCATTTT. It is translated as CASSLNWGQGGPQHF.

The rearrangement joins TRBV9 to TRBJ1-4; D uncertain. CDR1 SGDLS and CDR2 YYNGEE come from the germline V gene. The CDR3 runs 15 residues. Trimming shortened V by 8 bases and J by 2 bases, and 16 bases separated the two germline ends. As DNA, the CDR3 is TGTGCCAGTGGGAACGGGGAAGTCACTAATGAAAAACTGTTTTTT. It specifies CASGNGEVTNEKLFF.

This clone occurred a few times. This rearrangement joins TRBV6-5 to TRBJ2-1; 9 bases are shared with TRBD2. CDR1 and CDR2 (germline): MNHEY, SVGAGI. The CDR3 has 15 amino acids. The trim removed 4 bases at V and 7 bases at J, leaving 8 bases unmatched. The DNA of the CDR3 is TGTGCCAGCAGTTCGCTAGCGGGAATGGTAAATGAGCAGTTCTTC. This codes for CASSSLAGMVNEQFF.

This clone was counted between two and nine times. This chain uses TRBV9 with TRBJ2-2; 11 bases line up with TRBD1. V was clipped by 3 bases and J by 7 bases; unmatched bases: 8. Germline V lookup: CDR1 SGDLS, CDR2 YYNGEE. There are 16 residues in the CDR3. The CDR3, as DNA: TGTGCCAGCAGCGCGCAGGACAGGGGGCATAACGGGGAGCTGTTTTTT. This codes for CASSAQDRGHNGELFF.

This sequence joins TRBV2 and TRBJ2-2, with 10 bases aligning to TRBD2. V lost 6 bases and J lost 5; bases outside the gene matches: 6. Germline V CDR1 and CDR2: SNHLY, FYNNEI. The CDR3 is 15 amino acids. CDR3 amino acids: CASRQGLARTGELFF. The CDR3 DNA reads as TGTGCCAGCAGACAGGGACTAGCGAGGACCGGGGAGCTGTTTTTT. The whole variable domain, remainder taken from reference TRBV2 and TRBJ2-2, is EPEVTQTPSHQVTQMGQEVILRCVPISNHLYFYWYRQILGQKVEFLVSFYNNEISEKSEIFDDQFSVERPDGSNFTLKIRSTKLEDSAMYFCASRQGLARTGELFFGEGSRLTVL.

This rearrangement joins TRBV5-1 to TRBJ2-7; 8 nucleotides agree with TRBD1. The length of the CDR3 is 14 residues. Losses at the gene ends were 5 bases for V and 4 bases for J; bases not matched to a gene: 8. Germline CDR1 and CDR2: SGHRS and YFSETQ. As DNA, the CDR3 is TGCGCCAGCAGGGCGGACAGGGCCCTATACGAGCAGTACTTC. This gives the protein CASRADRALYEQYF.

This rearrangement joins TRBV2 to TRBJ2-5; 14 bases line up with TRBD2. The ends lost 4 bases at V and 3 bases at J; junction bases unmatched: 7. There are 17 residues in the CDR3. Germline V CDR1 and CDR2: SNHLY, FYNNEI. The CDR3 region has the DNA TGTGCCAGCAGTGGGGGAGGGACTAGCGGGAGTAAAGAGACCCAGTACTTC. Encoded protein: CASSGGGTSGSKETQYF.

This clone was picked up a small number of times. The rearrangement joins TRBV7-9 to TRBJ2-7; 10 nucleotides align to TRBD1. Unmatched junction bases numbered 11, after V lost 7 bases and J lost 5 bases. Germline values: CDR1 SEHNR, CDR2 FQNEAQ (reference sequence). The CDR3 is made up of 15 amino acids. The CDR3: CASTPGTGAVNEQYF. CDR3 sequence (DNA): TGTGCCAGCACCCCCGGGACAGGGGCTGTGAACGAGCAGTACTTC.

This chain connects TRBV11-2 to TRBJ2-7, with D possibly TRBD1 on 6 matching bases. The V end lost 1 base, the J end lost 3 bases, and 13 bases lay between the germline ends. Germline loops: CDR1 SGHAT, CDR2 FQNNGV. There are 15 residues in the CDR3. The DNA of the CDR3 is TGTGCCAGCAGCTTAGCCCAGGGGCCCTACTACGAGCAGTACTTC. Its translation: CASSLAQGPYYEQYF.

V and J are TRBV5-1 and TRBJ2-1; D is undetermined. With 1 base removed from V and 9 bases from J, the gap between germline ends came to 8 bases. This CDR3 region has 12 residues. Germline CDR1 is SGHRS and CDR2 is YFSETQ. CDR3 bases: TGCGCCAGCAGCTTGCTAGTAGGTGAGCAGTTCTTC. It translates to CASSLLVGEQFF.

The V gene is TRBV7-2, the J gene TRBJ1-5, with TRBD1 matching 12 bases. The V gene's germline CDR1 is SGHTA and CDR2 FQGNSA. J was trimmed by 6 bases and V by 4 bases; bases with no gene match: 4. The CDR3 contains 15 residues. The CDR3 loop is CASSSGQGATQPQHF. Written as DNA, the CDR3 is TGTGCCAGCAGCTCGGGACAGGGGGCGACTCAGCCCCAGCATTTT.

This clone was picked up a small number of times. V usage is TRBV29-1 and J usage is TRBJ2-1; TRBD2 aligns across 11 bases. J lost 2 bases, V lost 7 bases, and 4 bases had no gene match. Germline CDR1 reads SQVTM; CDR2 reads ANQGSEA. This CDR3 comprises 14 residues. The CDR3 protein is CSAKLAGAYNEQFF. The CDR3 DNA sequence: TGCAGCGCCAAACTAGCGGGAGCCTACAATGAGCAGTTCTTC.

In its sample, this clone was seen a few times. The rearrangement uses TRBV18 and TRBJ2-7; TRBD2 agrees at 7 bases. V shed 6 bases, J shed 1 base, and the junction held 6 bases outside the gene matches. The V gene's germline CDR1 is KGHSH and CDR2 LQKENI. CDR3 size: 14 residues. The CDR3 reads CASSGRDGSYEQYF. CDR3 nucleotide sequence: TGTGCCAGCTCGGGGAGGGACGGATCCTACGAGCAGTACTTC.

The table lists this clone with a few counts. The chain is built from TRBV5-1 and TRBJ2-7, with a possible D match to TRBD1 (6 bases). This CDR3 is built from 15 residues. CDR1 and CDR2 from the germline V gene are SGHRS and YFSETQ. Between the trimmed V and J ends, which lost 1 base and 2 bases, there was a span of 13 bases. This chain's CDR3 is CASSLPGQQTYEQYF. Here the CDR3 DNA reads TGCGCCAGCAGCTTGCCGGGACAACAGACCTACGAGCAGTACTTC.

The CDR3 is CASSTRMNTEAFF. The CDR3 DNA reads TGTGCCAGCAGCACGCGGATGAACACTGAAGCTTTCTTT. V usage is TRBV7-2 and J usage is TRBJ1-1; no definite D call. Trimming shortened V by 5 bases and J by 0 bases, and 7 bases separated the two germline ends. Germline CDR1 reads SGHTA; CDR2 reads FQGNSA. The CDR3 totals 13 residues.

In DNA form, the CDR3 reads TGCGCCAGCAGTTACCCAGGGGGCACTGAAGCTTTCTTT. It codes for CASSYPGGTEAFF. The genes are TRBV10-2 and TRBJ1-1; 7 bases align to TRBD1. CDR3 length equals 13 residues. CDR1 is WSHSY and CDR2 is SAAADI in the germline V gene. The J segment lost 4 bases and the V segment lost 5 bases, leaving 4 bases of the junction unmatched.

The rearrangement uses TRBV4-2 and TRBJ2-1, with 10 bases identical to TRBD2. J gave up 5 bases and V 5 bases, and 6 bases lay outside the gene matches. Germline CDR1 and CDR2: LGHNA and YNFKEQ. There are 15 residues in the CDR3. The CDR3 reads CASSSNGLADNEQFF. The CDR3 DNA is TGTGCCAGCAGCTCTAACGGACTAGCGGACAATGAGCAGTTCTTC.

This clone has a single count. The V and J genes are TRBV4-3 and TRBJ1-2, with D unclear. V lost 0 bases and J lost 5, with 13 bases in between. This CDR3 comprises 15 residues. The germline gives CDR1 LGHNA, CDR2 YSLEER. The CDR3 region has the DNA TGCGCCAGCAGCCAAGATCGGAACAGATTTTATGGCTACACCTTC. This translates into CASSQDRNRFYGYTF.

J is TRBJ1-1 and V is TRBV4-2; TRBD1 aligns across 7 bases. The CDR3 contains 17 residues. J was trimmed by 3 bases and V by 0 bases; bases with no gene match: 10. Germline V gene data show CDR1 as LGHNA and CDR2 as YNFKEQ. This chain's CDR3 is CASSQEGANRGYTEAFF. The CDR3 DNA reads TGTGCCAGCAGCCAAGAGGGGGCCAACAGGGGATACACTGAAGCTTTCTTT.

This clone showed up just once. This chain links TRBV15 with TRBJ1-1; a weak D match, TRBD1 (5 bases). The CDR3 is 14 residues long. Trimming took off 3 bases at V and 5 bases at J, with 13 bases between the two ends. CDR1 LNHNV and CDR2 YYDKDF come from the germline V gene (reference sequence). The CDR3 region has the DNA TGTGCCACCAGCAGTACCCAGGGAAATACTGAAGCTTTCTTT. It is translated as CATSSTQGNTEAFF.